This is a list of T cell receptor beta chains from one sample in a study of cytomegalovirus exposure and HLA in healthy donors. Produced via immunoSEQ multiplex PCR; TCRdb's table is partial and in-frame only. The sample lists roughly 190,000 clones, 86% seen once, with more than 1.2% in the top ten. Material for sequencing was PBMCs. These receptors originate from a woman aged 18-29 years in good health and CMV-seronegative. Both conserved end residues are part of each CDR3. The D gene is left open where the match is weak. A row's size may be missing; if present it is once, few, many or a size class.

CAWSSGMDEKLFF,TGTGCCTGGAGTTCAGGGATGGATGAAAAACTGTTTTTT,TRBJ1-4,.,.,TRBV30
CASSQDWGPYEQYF,TGTGCCAGCAGCCAAGATTGGGGGCCCTACGAGCAGTACTTC,TRBJ2-7,.,.,TRBV14
CASSTGTGLADTQYF,TGTGCCAGCAGCACCGGGACAGGGCTAGCAGATACGCAGTATTTT,TRBJ2-3,.,TRBD1,TRBV5-4
CASSPAGSLTYEQYF,TGTGCCAGCAGCCCCGCGGGCAGTTTAACCTACGAGCAGTACTTC,TRBJ2-7,.,.,TRBV7-6
CASSFTGSGNIQYF,TGTGCCAGCAGCTTTACAGGGTCTGGAAACATTCAGTACTTC,TRBJ2-4,.,.,TRBV5-6
CASSRTGGSTDTQYF,TGTGCCAGCAGCCGGACAGGGGGCAGCACAGATACGCAGTATTTT,TRBJ2-3,.,TRBD1,TRBV7-9
CAIKPGLAGGPVVYEQYF,TGTGCCATCAAACCGGGACTAGCGGGAGGGCCTGTCGTCTACGAGCAGTACTTC,TRBJ2-7,.,TRBD2,TRBV10-3
CASSTRQGENYEQYF,TGTGCCAGCAGCACTAGACAGGGTGAGAACTACGAGCAGTACTTC,TRBJ2-7,.,TRBD1,TRBV13
CASSSPGGGFGELFF,TGTGCCAGCAGCTCCCCCGGGGGAGGATTCGGGGAGCTGTTTTTT,TRBJ2-2,.,.,TRBV7-6
CASSHRTTGAYEQYF,TGTGCCAGCAGCCATAGGACGACGGGAGCCTACGAGCAGTACTTC,TRBJ2-7,.,.,TRBV7-8
CASSEVTNTGELFF,TGTGCCAGCAGTGAAGTCACGAACACCGGGGAGCTGTTTTTT,TRBJ2-2,.,.,TRBV6-1
CASTSTRSKRTEAFF,TGTGCCAGCACCTCGACGAGGAGCAAGAGAACTGAAGCTTTCTTT,TRBJ1-1,.,.,TRBV28
CASSPDRGFYEQYF,TGTGCCAGCAGCCCGGACAGGGGGTTCTACGAGCAGTACTTC,TRBJ2-7,few,TRBD1,TRBV5-6
CASSATGGINTGELFF,TGTGCCAGCAGCGCAACAGGGGGTATTAACACCGGGGAGCTGTTTTTT,TRBJ2-2,.,TRBD1,TRBV7-9
CASSLRGTSGARDTQYF,TGTGCCAGCAGCTTAAGGGGGACTAGCGGGGCCAGAGATACGCAGTATTTT,TRBJ2-3,.,TRBD2,TRBV7-9
CASSLGDYNSPLHF,TGTGCCAGCAGCTTGGGTGACTACAATTCACCCCTCCACTTT,TRBJ1-6,.,.,TRBV7-9
CASSPGQGAQPQHF,TGCGCCAGCAGTCCGGGCCAGGGGGCTCAGCCCCAGCATTTT,TRBJ1-5,.,TRBD1,TRBV4-1
CASSLEGSSTEAFF,TGCGCCAGCAGCTTGGAGGGGTCGAGCACTGAAGCTTTCTTT,TRBJ1-1,.,.,TRBV5-1
CASSLGQGEAFF,TGTGCCAGCTCACTGGGACAGGGCGAAGCTTTCTTT,TRBJ1-1,.,TRBD1,TRBV18
CASKTMGQGTYNEQFF,TGTGCCAGTAAAACCATGGGACAGGGGACCTACAATGAGCAGTTCTTC,TRBJ2-1,.,TRBD1,TRBV19